The rows below give T cell receptor beta chains drawn from one sample of a study of OX40 agonist ivuxolimab in advanced cancers. Repertoires were generated with immunoSEQ multiplex PCR, while TCRdb's copy carries only in-frame clones and drops some. The table has some 66,000 clones, almost 85% seen once. The material was CD4+ or CD8+ T cells sorted from blood, obtained in a trial of the OX40 agonist ivuxolimab. These receptors all stem from an adult with an advanced solid tumor such as melanoma, head and neck, liver or kidney cancer. Each CDR3 is given with its conserved first and last residue. Each record gives: clone size, V gene, J gene, D gene, CDR3 DNA, CDR3 protein. D genes are given only for firm matches. Expanded clones get a size class; other rows say once, few or many, or leave the size out.

clone_size: .
v_call: TRBV6-1
j_call: TRBJ2-7
d_call: TRBD2
cdr3_nt: TGTGCCACCGTGACTAGCTCCTATACCTACGAGCAGTACTTC
cdr3_aa: CATVTSSYTYEQYF

clone_size: .
v_call: TRBV28
j_call: TRBJ1-2
d_call: .
cdr3_nt: TGTGCCAGCAGTTTACGAGGCAGGGAGGCTAACTATGGCTACACCTTC
cdr3_aa: CASSLRGREANYGYTF

clone_size: once
v_call: TRBV7-3
j_call: TRBJ2-3
d_call: .
cdr3_nt: TGTGCCAGCAGCTTACCTAGCTCGGCGGCAGATACGCAGTATTTT
cdr3_aa: CASSLPSSAADTQYF

clone_size: once
v_call: TRBV28
j_call: TRBJ1-2
d_call: .
cdr3_nt: TGTGCCAGCCAGGGTTCTAGCGGCTACACCTTC
cdr3_aa: CASQGSSGYTF

clone_size: few
v_call: TRBV14
j_call: TRBJ2-2
d_call: .
cdr3_nt: TGTGCCAGCAGCCAACTAGTTCAGACCGGGGAGCTGTTTTTT
cdr3_aa: CASSQLVQTGELFF

clone_size: .
v_call: TRBV4-2
j_call: TRBJ2-1
d_call: .
cdr3_nt: TGTGCCAGCAGCCAAGATAGGGGGACTACCTCTAAACTTGAGCAGTTCTTC
cdr3_aa: CASSQDRGTTSKLEQFF

clone_size: .
v_call: TRBV11-3
j_call: TRBJ2-1
d_call: .
cdr3_nt: TGTGCCAGCAGTACAGGGAATTGGGATGAGCAGTTCTTC
cdr3_aa: CASSTGNWDEQFF

clone_size: .
v_call: TRBV28
j_call: TRBJ2-7
d_call: .
cdr3_nt: TGTGCCAGCAGTCGACAGCACTCCTACGAGCAGTACTTC
cdr3_aa: CASSRQHSYEQYF

clone_size: once
v_call: TRBV6-5
j_call: TRBJ2-1
d_call: .
cdr3_nt: TGTGCCAGCAGCCAGGGGGGGCAGTTCTTC
cdr3_aa: CASSQGGQFF

clone_size: many
v_call: TRBV2
j_call: TRBJ2-3
d_call: TRBD1
cdr3_nt: TGTGCCAGATGTAGCTTGGCAGGGGGCTCTTGCACAGATACGCAGTATTTT
cdr3_aa: CARCSLAGGSCTDTQYF

clone_size: .
v_call: TRBV7-9
j_call: TRBJ2-7
d_call: TRBD2
cdr3_nt: TGTGCCAGCAGCTTGGGCGGGACTAGTAACCGCGAGCAGTACTTC
cdr3_aa: CASSLGGTSNREQYF

clone_size: .
v_call: TRBV19
j_call: TRBJ1-6
d_call: TRBD1
cdr3_nt: TGTGCCAGTAGTATCCGGACAGGGTGGGCCCTCCACTTT
cdr3_aa: CASSIRTGWALHF

clone_size: few
v_call: TRBV7-2
j_call: TRBJ1-3
d_call: .
cdr3_nt: TGTGCCAGCACTAGAGTCTCTGGAAACACCATATATTTT
cdr3_aa: CASTRVSGNTIYF

clone_size: few
v_call: TRBV4-1
j_call: TRBJ2-7
d_call: TRBD2
cdr3_nt: TGCGCCAGCAGCCAAGGTGCGGGAGGAGAGTACGAGCAGTACTTC
cdr3_aa: CASSQGAGGEYEQYF

clone_size: .
v_call: TRBV2
j_call: TRBJ2-1
d_call: TRBD2
cdr3_nt: TGTGCCAGCAAGGGACTAGCGGGAGTTGGGTACAATGAGCAGTTCTTC
cdr3_aa: CASKGLAGVGYNEQFF